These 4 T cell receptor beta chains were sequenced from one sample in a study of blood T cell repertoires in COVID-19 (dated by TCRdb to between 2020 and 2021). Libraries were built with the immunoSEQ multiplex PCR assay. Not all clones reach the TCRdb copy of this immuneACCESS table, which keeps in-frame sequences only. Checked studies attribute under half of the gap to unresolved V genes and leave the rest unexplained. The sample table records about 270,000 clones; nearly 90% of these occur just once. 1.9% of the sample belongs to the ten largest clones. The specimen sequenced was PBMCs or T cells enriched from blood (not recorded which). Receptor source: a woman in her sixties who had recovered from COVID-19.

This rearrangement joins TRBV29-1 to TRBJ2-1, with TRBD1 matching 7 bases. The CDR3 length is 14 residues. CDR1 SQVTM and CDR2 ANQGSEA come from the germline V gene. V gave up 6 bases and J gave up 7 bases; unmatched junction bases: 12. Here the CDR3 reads CSVVTGRYRNEQFF. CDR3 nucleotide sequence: TGCAGCGTAGTGACAGGGCGGTATAGGAATGAGCAGTTCTTC.

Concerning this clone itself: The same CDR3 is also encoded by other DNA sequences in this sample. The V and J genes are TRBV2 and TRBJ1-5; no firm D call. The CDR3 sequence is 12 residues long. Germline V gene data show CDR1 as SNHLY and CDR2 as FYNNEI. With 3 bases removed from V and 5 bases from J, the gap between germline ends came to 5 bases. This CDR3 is CASSDRDQPQHF. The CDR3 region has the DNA TGTGCCAGCAGTGACCGGGATCAGCCCCAGCATTTT.

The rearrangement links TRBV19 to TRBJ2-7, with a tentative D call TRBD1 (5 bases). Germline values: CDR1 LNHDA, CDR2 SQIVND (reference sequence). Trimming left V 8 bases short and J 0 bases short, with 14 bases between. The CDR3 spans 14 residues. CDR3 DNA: TGTGCCAGTTCTTTGGGGCCCCTCTCCTACGAGCAGTACTTC. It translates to CASSLGPLSYEQYF.

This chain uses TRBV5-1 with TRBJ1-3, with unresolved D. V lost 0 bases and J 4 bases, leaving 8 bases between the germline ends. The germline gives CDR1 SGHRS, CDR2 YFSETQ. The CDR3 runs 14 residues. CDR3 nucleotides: TGCGCCAGCAGCTTGGAGGCGAGGGGAAACACCATATATTTT. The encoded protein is CASSLEARGNTIYF.